A selection of T cell receptor beta chains follows, all from one sample in a study of TIL therapy for anti-PD-1-resistant metastatic lung cancer. Produced via immunoSEQ multiplex PCR; TCRdb's table is partial and in-frame only. The repertoire holds approximately 24,000 clones, 55% to 75% seen once, with 7% to 9.5% in the top ten. Sequencing was performed on tumor tissue, taken at baseline. These receptor sequences come from a person aged 25 to 80 with non-small cell lung cancer. Each CDR3 is given with its conserved first and last residue. The D gene is left open where the match is weak. Expanded clones get a size class; other rows say once, few or many, or leave the size out.

clone_size	v_call	j_call	d_call	cdr3_aa	cdr3_nt
.	TRBV7-8	TRBJ1-1	.	CASSLVPGRRRNTEAFF	TGTGCCAGCAGCTTAGTGCCGGGACGACGCAGGAACACTGAAGCTTTCTTT
once	TRBV14	TRBJ2-3	TRBD2	CASSQWTGGPGDTQYF	TGTGCCAGCAGCCAATGGACGGGGGGGCCGGGAGATACGCAGTATTTT
medium-sized	TRBV6-1	TRBJ2-6	.	CASSEEASGANVLTF	TGTGCCAGCAGTGAAGAGGCCTCTGGGGCCAACGTCCTGACTTTC
few	TRBV6-1	TRBJ1-5	TRBD1	CASSGTGGNQPQHF	TGTGCCAGCAGTGGAACAGGGGGAAATCAGCCCCAGCATTTT
.	TRBV14	TRBJ1-1	.	CASSQGARNTEAFF	TGTGCCAGCAGCCAGGGGGCGCGGAACACTGAAGCTTTCTTT
.	TRBV6-1	TRBJ1-1	.	CASSRPIQGTEAFF	TGTGCCAGCAGTCGCCCAATTCAGGGGACTGAAGCTTTCTTT
.	TRBV29-1	TRBJ1-1	TRBD1	CSVQGASLSEAFF	TGCAGCGTTCAGGGGGCATCCCTCTCTGAAGCTTTCTTT
.	TRBV5-1	TRBJ2-7	.	CASSPDWYSYEQYF	TGCGCCAGCAGCCCGGACTGGTACTCCTACGAGCAGTACTTC
.	TRBV2	TRBJ2-3	.	CASSGSSRGTDTQYF	TGTGCCAGCAGCGGATCCTCCAGGGGCACAGATACGCAGTATTTT
.	TRBV11-3	TRBJ1-3	.	CASSHQPGPYSGNTIYF	TGTGCCAGCAGCCATCAACCTGGACCCTACTCTGGAAACACCATATATTTT
.	TRBV18	TRBJ1-2	TRBD1	CASSPPTGGRENYGYTF	TGTGCCAGCTCACCACCTACAGGGGGCCGGGAGAACTATGGCTACACCTTC